This TCR beta chain was captured in a study of blood T cell repertoires in COVID-19. Study information: Whether acute or convalescent, the COVID-19 samples came from the United States, Italy and Spain. PBMCs, B-cell-depleted T cells, or T cells were the source of the cDNA or gDNA that made up the material.

The CDR3 runs 18 residues. Trimming at V came to 1 base and at J to 0 bases, leaving 6 bases not matched to a gene. Looked up from germline, CDR1 is SEHNR and CDR2 is FQNEAQ (reference sequence). Original processing methods: Estimation of nucleated cell counts relied on the amplification of reference gene primers. The protocol was immunoSEQ multiplex PCR, while the TCRdb copy is restricted to in-frame clones and leaves out a portion. The D gene and trimming were derived from the DNA, and the V and J assignments and clone size from that table. The sample contains about 40,000 clones, about 86% of which appear only once.

The sequence came from a man between 50 and 59 years old in a cohort sampled during active COVID-19. J is TRBJ1-4 and V is TRBV7-9; 9 positions agree with TRBD1. Sequencing was done on a sample of peripheral blood. CDR3: CASSLEGTGSTTNEKLFF. CDR3 bases: TGTGCCAGCAGCTTAGAGGGGACAGGGTCGACAACTAATGAAAAACTGTTTTTT. Full variable domain (remainder filled in from reference TRBV7-9 and TRBJ1-4): DTGVSQNPRHKITKRGQNVTFRCDPISEHNRLYWYRQTLGQGPEFLTYFQNEAQLEKSRLLSDRFSAERPKGSFSTLEIQRTEQGDSAMYLCASSLEGTGSTTNEKLFFGSGTQLSVL.